This T cell receptor (beta chain) came from a study of beta chain features in type 1 diabetes. This clone showed up many times. Its target is unknown. The CDR3 has 15 residues. With 4 bases clipped from V and 8 bases from J, the junction kept 7 bases outside the gene matches. Per the germline V gene, CDR1 is SQVTM and CDR2 is ANQGSEA. The study reverse transcribed the entire isolated RNA, so it sequenced expressed TCRB transcripts. The method was immunoSEQ multiplex PCR; TCRdb's version includes in-frame clones alone and lacks a portion of them. The sample has some 150,000 clones, 7% to 9.5% seen once. Regarding the study as a whole: HLA effects on TCRB rearrangement stayed unresolved here. Significant though moderate, a shortening of TCRB CDR3s appeared in all four CD4+ subsets of Type 1 diabetes patients. Naive, central memory and Treg TCRB repertoires seemed to resemble each other more closely in patients than they did in healthy donors.

The TCR sequence derives from a woman aged 30 to 39 with type 1 diabetes. J is TRBJ2-1 and V is TRBV29-1, with 14 nucleotides matching TRBD2. Sequencing was carried out using central memory CD4+ T cells from blood. CDR3 in amino acids: CSVVGLAGGRDEQFF. In DNA form, the CDR3 reads TGCAGCGTTGTTGGACTAGCGGGAGGACGGGATGAGCAGTTCTTC.